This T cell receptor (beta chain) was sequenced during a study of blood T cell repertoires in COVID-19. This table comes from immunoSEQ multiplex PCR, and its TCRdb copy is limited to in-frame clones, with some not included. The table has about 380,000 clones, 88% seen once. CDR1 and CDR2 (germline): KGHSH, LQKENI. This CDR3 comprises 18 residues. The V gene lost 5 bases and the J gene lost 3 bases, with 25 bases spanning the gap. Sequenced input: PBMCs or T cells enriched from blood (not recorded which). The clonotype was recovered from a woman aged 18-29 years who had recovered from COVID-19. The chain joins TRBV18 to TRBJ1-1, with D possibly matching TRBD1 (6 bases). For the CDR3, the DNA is TGTGCCAGCTCAGGGAGGGGGTCTCTCGGTCAGGCGGACACTGAAGCTTTCTTT. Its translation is CASSGRGSLGQADTEAFF.